This T cell receptor beta chain was captured by sequencing in a study of T cells expressing NK-cell markers. Study context: From sorted CD3+CD56+NKG2C+, CD3+CD56+NKG2C- and CD3+CD56-NKG2C+ T cells came the TCR beta repertoires. Findings and limits, study-wide: The share of CD8+ T cells held by dominant NKG2C+ clonotypes was about 1.0-7.5% in about six donors.

The TCR beta cDNA came from 5'RACE template switching with UMIs. TCRdb re-called the 5' RACE reads and gives one entry per CDR3 protein, without DNA. In total, the table holds a few hundred thousand distinct CDR3 sequences. About this clonotype itself: No antigen is known for it.

CDR1 is SGHDT and CDR2 is YYEEEE in the germline V gene. The CDR3 consists of 13 residues. The TCR originated in a man between 18 and 69 years old in good health. The chain joins TRBV5-6 to TRBJ2-7. Sequencing was performed on blood T cells: a sorted CD56 or NKG2C T cell subset, CD4+ or CD8+ T cells, or bulk PBMC T cells (not recorded which). CDR3: CASSLPQRYEQYF.